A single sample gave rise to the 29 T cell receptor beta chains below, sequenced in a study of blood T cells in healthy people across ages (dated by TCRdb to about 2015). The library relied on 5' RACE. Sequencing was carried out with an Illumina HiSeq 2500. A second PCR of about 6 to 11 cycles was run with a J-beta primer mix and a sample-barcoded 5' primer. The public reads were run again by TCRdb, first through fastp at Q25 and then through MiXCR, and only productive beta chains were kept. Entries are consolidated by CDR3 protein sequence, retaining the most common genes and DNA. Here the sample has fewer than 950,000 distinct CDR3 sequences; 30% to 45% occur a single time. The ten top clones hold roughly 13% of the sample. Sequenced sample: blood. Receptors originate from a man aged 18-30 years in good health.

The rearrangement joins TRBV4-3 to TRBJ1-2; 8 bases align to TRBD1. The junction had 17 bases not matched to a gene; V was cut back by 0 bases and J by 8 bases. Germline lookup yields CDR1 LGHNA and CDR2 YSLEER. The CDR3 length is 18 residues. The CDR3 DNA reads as TGCGCCAGCAGCCAAGATCCTTCAGTTGGTACAGGGGGTTTGGGCTACACCTTC. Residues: CASSQDPSVGTGGLGYTF.

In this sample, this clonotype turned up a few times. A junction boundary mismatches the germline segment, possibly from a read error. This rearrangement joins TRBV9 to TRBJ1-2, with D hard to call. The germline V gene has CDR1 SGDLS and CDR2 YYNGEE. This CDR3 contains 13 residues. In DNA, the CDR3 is TGTGCCAGCAGTGTAGCCGCTGGGTATGGCTACACCTTC. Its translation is CASSVAAGYGYTF.

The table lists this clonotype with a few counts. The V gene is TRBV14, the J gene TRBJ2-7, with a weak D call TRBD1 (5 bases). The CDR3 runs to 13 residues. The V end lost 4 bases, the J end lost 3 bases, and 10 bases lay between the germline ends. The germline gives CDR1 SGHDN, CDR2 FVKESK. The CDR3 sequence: CASSLLGHYEQYF. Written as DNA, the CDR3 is TGTGCCAGCAGCCTCCTGGGGCACTACGAGCAGTACTTC.

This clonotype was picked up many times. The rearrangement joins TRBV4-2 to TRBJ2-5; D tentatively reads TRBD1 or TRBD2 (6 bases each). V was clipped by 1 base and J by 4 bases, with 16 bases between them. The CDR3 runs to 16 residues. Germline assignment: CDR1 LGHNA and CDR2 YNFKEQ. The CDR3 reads CASSQGHRRGPETQYF. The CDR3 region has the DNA TGTGCCAGCAGCCAAGGACATCGTCGGGGGCCAGAGACCCAGTACTTC.

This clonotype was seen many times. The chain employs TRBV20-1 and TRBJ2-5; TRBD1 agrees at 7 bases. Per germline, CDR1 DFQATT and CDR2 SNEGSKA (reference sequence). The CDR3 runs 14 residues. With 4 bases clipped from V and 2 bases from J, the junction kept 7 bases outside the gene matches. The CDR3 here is CSANLGQAQETQYF. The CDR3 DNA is TGCAGTGCTAACCTCGGACAGGCACAAGAGACCCAGTACTTC.

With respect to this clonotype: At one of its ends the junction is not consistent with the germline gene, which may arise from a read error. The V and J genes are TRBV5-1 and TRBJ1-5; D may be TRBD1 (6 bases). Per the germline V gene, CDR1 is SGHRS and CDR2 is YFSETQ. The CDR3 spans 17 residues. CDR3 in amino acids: CASSLASNRDPNQPQHF. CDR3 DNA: TGCGCCAGCAGTTTGGCTTCAAACAGGGACCCCAATCAGCCCCAGCATTTT. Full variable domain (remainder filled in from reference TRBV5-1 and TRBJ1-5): KAGVTQTPRYLIKTRGQQVTLSCSPISGHRSVSWYQQTPGQGLQFLFEYFSETQRNKGNFPGRFSGRQFSNSRSEMNVSTLELGDSALYLCASSLASNRDPNQPQHFGDGTRLSIL.

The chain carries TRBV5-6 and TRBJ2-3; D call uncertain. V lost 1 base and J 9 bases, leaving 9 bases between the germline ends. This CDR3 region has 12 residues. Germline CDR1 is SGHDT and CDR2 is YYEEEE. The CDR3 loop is CASSLTSTTQYF. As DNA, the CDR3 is TGTGCCAGCAGCTTGACCTCGACAACGCAGTATTTT.

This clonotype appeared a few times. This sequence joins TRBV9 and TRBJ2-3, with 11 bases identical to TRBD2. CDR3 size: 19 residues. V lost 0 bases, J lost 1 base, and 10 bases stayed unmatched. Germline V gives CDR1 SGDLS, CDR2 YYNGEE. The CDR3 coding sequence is TGTGCCAGCAGCGTAGATGGTAGCGGGGGGGCGAGGCGCACAGATACGCAGTATTTT. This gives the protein CASSVDGSGGARRTDTQYF.

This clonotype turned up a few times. The CDR3 reads CASSQEGGRVLTLHF. CDR3 in DNA: TGCGCCAGCAGCCAAGAAGGGGGACGAGTATTGACCCTCCACTTT. This rearrangement joins TRBV4-3 to TRBJ1-6, with a tentative D call TRBD1 (6 bases). The germline V gene has CDR1 LGHNA and CDR2 YSLEER. Trimming stripped 0 bases from V and 14 bases from J, with 17 bases between. The CDR3 loop spans 15 amino acids.

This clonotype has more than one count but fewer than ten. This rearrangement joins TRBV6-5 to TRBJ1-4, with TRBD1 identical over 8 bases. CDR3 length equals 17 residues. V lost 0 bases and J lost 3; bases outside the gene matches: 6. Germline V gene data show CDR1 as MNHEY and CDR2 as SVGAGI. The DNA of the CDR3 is TGTGCCAGCAGTTACTCGTCGGCGACAGGGGCTAATGAAAAACTGTTTTTT. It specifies CASSYSSATGANEKLFF.

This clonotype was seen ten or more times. The CDR3 loop is CSARPYREQSTDTQYF. CDR3 bases: TGCAGTGCTAGGCCTTATAGGGAGCAGAGCACAGATACGCAGTATTTT. The chain employs TRBV20-1 and TRBJ2-3; possible D gene TRBD2, 5 bases. Germline V gene data show CDR1 as DFQATT and CDR2 as SNEGSKA (reference sequence). This CDR3 is built from 16 residues. The V gene lost 3 bases and the J gene lost 0 bases, with 16 bases spanning the gap.

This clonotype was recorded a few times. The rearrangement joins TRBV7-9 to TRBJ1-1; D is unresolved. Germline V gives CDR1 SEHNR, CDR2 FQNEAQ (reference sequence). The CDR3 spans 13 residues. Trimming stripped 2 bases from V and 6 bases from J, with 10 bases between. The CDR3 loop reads CASSLRTLAEAFF. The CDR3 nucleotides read TGTGCCAGCAGCTTAAGGACCCTCGCTGAAGCTTTCTTT.

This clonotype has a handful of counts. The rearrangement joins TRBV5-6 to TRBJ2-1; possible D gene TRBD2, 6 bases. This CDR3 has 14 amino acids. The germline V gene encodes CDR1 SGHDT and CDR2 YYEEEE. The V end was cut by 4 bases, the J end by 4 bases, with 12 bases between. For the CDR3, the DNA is TGTGCCAGCAGCGGGGGGACGGAGTACAATGAGCAGTTCTTC. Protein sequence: CASSGGTEYNEQFF. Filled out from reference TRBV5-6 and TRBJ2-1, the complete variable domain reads DAGVTQSPTHLIKTRGQQVTLRCSPKSGHDTVSWYQQALGQGPQFIFQYYEEEERQRGNFPDRFSGHQFPNYSSELNVNALLLGDSALYLCASSGGTEYNEQFFGPGTRLTVL.

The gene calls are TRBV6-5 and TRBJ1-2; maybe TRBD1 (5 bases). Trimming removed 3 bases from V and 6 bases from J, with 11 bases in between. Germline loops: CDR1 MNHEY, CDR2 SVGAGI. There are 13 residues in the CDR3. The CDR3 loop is CASSYGGSNGYTF. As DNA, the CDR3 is TGTGCCAGCAGTTATGGGGGATCTAATGGCTACACCTTC.

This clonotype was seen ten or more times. The CDR3 DNA reads TGTGCCAGCGGCTTAACAAGGATTGGCTATGGCTACACCTTC. It codes for CASGLTRIGYGYTF. This chain uses TRBV6-5 with TRBJ1-2; no clear D. The CDR3 is 14 amino acids. Germline CDR1 MNHEY, CDR2 SVGAGI. V gave up 8 bases and J gave up 4 bases, with 17 bases separating them.

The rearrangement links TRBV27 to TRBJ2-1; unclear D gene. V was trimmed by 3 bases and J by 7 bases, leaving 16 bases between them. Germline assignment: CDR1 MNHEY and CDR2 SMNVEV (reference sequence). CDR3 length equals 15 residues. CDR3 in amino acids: CASSLLDRVKNEQFF. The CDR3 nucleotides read TGTGCCAGCAGTTTGCTTGACCGAGTAAAGAATGAGCAGTTCTTC.

CDR3 protein: CASSQVFSVPSYGYTF. The CDR3 nucleotides are TGTGCCAGCAGCCAAGTCTTCTCAGTTCCTAGCTATGGCTACACCTTC. The chain links TRBV4-2 to TRBJ1-2; D unresolved. V shed 1 base and J shed 4 bases, with 16 bases lying between them. This CDR3 comprises 16 residues. The germline V gene has CDR1 LGHNA and CDR2 YNFKEQ.

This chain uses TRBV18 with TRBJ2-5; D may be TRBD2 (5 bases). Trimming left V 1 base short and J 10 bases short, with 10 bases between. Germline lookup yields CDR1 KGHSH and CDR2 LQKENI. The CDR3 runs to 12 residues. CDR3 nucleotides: TGTGCCAGCTCACCACTCGGTGAGGGCCAGTACTTC. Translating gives CASSPLGEGQYF.

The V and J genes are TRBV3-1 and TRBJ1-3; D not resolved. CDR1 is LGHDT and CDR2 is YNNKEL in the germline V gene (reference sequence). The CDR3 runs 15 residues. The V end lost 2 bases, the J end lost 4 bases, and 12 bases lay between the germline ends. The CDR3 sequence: CASSQFALEGNTIYF. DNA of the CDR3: TGTGCCAGCAGCCAATTTGCCCTGGAGGGAAACACCATATATTTT.

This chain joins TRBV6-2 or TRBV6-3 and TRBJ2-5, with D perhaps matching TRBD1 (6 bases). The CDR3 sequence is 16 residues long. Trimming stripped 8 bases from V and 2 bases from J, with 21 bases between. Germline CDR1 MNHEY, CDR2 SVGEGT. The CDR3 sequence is CASDRGGRLPQETQYF. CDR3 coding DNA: TGTGCCAGCGACCGAGGGGGACGGTTACCACAAGAGACCCAGTACTTC.

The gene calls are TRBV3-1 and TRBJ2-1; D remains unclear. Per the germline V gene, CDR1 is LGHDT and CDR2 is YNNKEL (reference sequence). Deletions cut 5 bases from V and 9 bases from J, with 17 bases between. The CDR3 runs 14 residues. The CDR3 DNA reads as TGTGCCAGCAGCGTCAGCGAATCTGGCCTTGAGCAGTTCTTC. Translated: CASSVSESGLEQFF.

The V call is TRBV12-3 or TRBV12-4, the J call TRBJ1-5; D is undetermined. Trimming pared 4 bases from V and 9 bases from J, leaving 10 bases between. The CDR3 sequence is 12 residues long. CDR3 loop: CASSSPGGPQHF. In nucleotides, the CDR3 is TGTGCCAGCAGTTCGCCAGGCGGGCCCCAGCATTTT.

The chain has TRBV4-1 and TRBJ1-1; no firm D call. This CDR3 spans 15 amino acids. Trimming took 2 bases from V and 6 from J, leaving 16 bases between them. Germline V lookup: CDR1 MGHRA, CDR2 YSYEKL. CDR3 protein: CASSQLEVDGPEAFF. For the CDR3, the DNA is TGCGCCAGCAGCCAATTGGAGGTGGACGGGCCTGAAGCTTTCTTT.

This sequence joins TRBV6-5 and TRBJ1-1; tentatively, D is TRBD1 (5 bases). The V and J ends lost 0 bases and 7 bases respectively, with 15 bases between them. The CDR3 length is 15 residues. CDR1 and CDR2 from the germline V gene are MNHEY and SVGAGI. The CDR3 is CASSYSRRGSGEAFF. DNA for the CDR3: TGTGCCAGCAGTTACTCGAGAAGGGGCTCCGGTGAAGCTTTCTTT.

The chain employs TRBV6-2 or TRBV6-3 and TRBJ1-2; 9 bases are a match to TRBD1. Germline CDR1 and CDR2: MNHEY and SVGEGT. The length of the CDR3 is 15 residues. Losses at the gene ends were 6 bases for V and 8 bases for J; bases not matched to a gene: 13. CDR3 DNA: TGTGCCAGCAGACGGGCTGTAAGGACAGGGGAAGGCTACACCTTC. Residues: CASRRAVRTGEGYTF.

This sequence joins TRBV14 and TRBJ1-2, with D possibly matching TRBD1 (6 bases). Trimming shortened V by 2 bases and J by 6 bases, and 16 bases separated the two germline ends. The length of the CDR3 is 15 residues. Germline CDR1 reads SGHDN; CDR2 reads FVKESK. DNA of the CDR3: TGTGCCAGCAGCCAATCGGGGGACACGATTCATGGCTACACCTTC. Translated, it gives CASSQSGDTIHGYTF.

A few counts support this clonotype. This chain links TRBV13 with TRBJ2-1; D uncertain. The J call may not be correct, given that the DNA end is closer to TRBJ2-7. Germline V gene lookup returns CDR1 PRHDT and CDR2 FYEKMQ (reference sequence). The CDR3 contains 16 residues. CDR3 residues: CASSLVVTRSYNEQYF. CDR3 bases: TGTGCCAGCAGCTTAGTGGTCACCCGCTCCTACAATGAGCAGTACTTC.

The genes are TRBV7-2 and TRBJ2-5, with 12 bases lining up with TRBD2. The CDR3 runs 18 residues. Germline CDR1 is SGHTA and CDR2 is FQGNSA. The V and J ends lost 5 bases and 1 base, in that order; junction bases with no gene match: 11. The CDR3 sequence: CASSRGLAGFSFQETQYF. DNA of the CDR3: TGTGCCAGCAGCCGTGGACTAGCGGGATTTAGTTTCCAAGAGACCCAGTACTTC.

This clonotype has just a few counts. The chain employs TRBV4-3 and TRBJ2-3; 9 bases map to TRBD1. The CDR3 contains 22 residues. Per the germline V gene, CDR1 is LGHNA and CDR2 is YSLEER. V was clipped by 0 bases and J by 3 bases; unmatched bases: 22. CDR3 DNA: TGCGCCAGCAGCCAAGACCCCTCCGTTTGGGGACAGGGACTCCCACCTACAGATACGCAGTATTTT. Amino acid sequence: CASSQDPSVWGQGLPPTDTQYF.